Presented here are 11 T cell receptor beta chains from one specimen sequenced in a study of blood T cells in healthy people across ages. Primers used in a second PCR of about 6 to 11 cycles were a sample-barcoded 5' primer and a J-beta primer mix. TCRdb itself ran the 5' RACE reads through MiXCR, one entry per CDR3 protein. The sample consists of over 1.5 million distinct CDR3 sequences, 49% of them appearing once. The sample was blood. These TCRs come from a woman aged 40 to 49 in good health.

This chain uses TRBV5-5 with TRBJ2-2; D is uncertain. The germline V and J ends were trimmed by 4 bases and 0 bases, with 7 bases remaining between them. CDR3 length: 14 amino acids. Germline V CDR1 and CDR2: SGHKS, YYEKEE (reference sequence). The CDR3 DNA sequence: TGTGCCAGCAGCACTGCTTCGAACACCGGGGAGCTGTTTTTT. This codes for CASSTASNTGELFF.

This clonotype was observed a handful of times. This sequence joins TRBV20-1 and TRBJ2-5; D not resolved. The CDR3 is 15 residues long. Germline V CDR1 and CDR2: DFQATT, SNEGSKA (reference sequence). Trimming cost V 0 bases and J 1 base, with 12 bases left between them. The DNA of the CDR3 is TGCAGTGCTAGAGATCTCTTGGGGATCCAAGAGACCCAGTACTTC. As protein: CSARDLLGIQETQYF.

The J gene is TRBJ2-7, the V gene TRBV6-1; D is perhaps TRBD1 (6 bases). The J call may be incorrect, as the DNA end agrees better with TRBJ2-5. CDR3 length equals 11 residues. CDR1 and CDR2 (germline): MNHNS, SASEGT. For the CDR3, the DNA is TGTGCCACCGGGACAAAAGAGACCCAGTACTTC. Translating it yields CATGTKETQYF.

V usage is TRBV7-2 and J usage is TRBJ2-3; no clear D. The CDR3 spans 12 residues. The germline V and J ends were trimmed by 5 bases and 5 bases, with 8 bases remaining between them. CDR1 is SGHTA, CDR2 FQGNSA, per germline. Here the CDR3 DNA reads TGTGCCAGCAGCGGGTACCGAGATACGCAGTATTTT. It encodes CASSGYRDTQYF.

This clonotype turned up a few times. CDR3 protein: CASSPPPGREQFF. CDR3 bases: TGTGCCAGCTCACCACCGCCCGGGCGTGAGCAGTTCTTC. The rearrangement links TRBV18 to TRBJ2-1; D is unresolved. The CDR3 is made up of 13 amino acids. Germline CDR1 reads KGHSH; CDR2 reads LQKENI. V was cut by 0 bases and J by 9 bases, with 9 bases left in between.

This clonotype was detected a few times. The chain uses TRBV7-2 and TRBJ2-3; D remains unclear. The length of the CDR3 is 13 residues. The V end lost 4 bases, the J end lost 5 bases, and 10 bases lay between the germline ends. The germline CDR1 and CDR2 sequences are SGHTA and FQGNSA. The CDR3 sequence: CASSSQSKDTQYF. The CDR3 bases are TGTGCCAGCAGCTCCCAGTCAAAAGATACGCAGTATTTT.

CDR3 region: CASSLGVGVQETQYF. The CDR3 region has the DNA TGCGCCAGCAGCTTGGGCGTCGGGGTCCAAGAGACCCAGTACTTC. The chain combines TRBV5-1 with TRBJ2-5, with D possibly being TRBD2 (5 bases). The germline V and J ends were trimmed by 0 bases and 1 base, with 10 bases remaining between them. This CDR3 comprises 15 residues. Germline assignment: CDR1 SGHRS and CDR2 YFSETQ.

V gene TRBV3-1 combines with J gene TRBJ2-5; D gene unclear. V was pared by 0 bases and J by 4 bases, with 6 bases between. From germline, CDR1 is LGHDT and CDR2 YNNKEL (reference sequence). The CDR3 totals 13 residues. The CDR3 nucleotides read TGTGCCAGCAGCCAAGATTGGACAGAGACCCAGTACTTC. It is translated as CASSQDWTETQYF.

The V and J genes are TRBV7-8 and TRBJ1-3; tentative D call: TRBD1 (5 bases). V shed 3 bases and J shed 0 bases, with 18 bases lying between them. This CDR3 region has 18 residues. The germline V gene has CDR1 SGHVS and CDR2 FQNEAQ. The CDR3 here is CASSFSQGLSLSGNTIYF. CDR3 DNA sequence: TGTGCCAGCAGCTTTTCTCAGGGTCTATCTCTCTCTGGAAACACCATATATTTT.

This clonotype was picked up one time. One junction end disagrees with the germline gene, perhaps due to a read error. The V call is TRBV4-1, the J call TRBJ1-1; D unclear. Germline CDR1 and CDR2: MGHRA and YSYEKL. The CDR3 covers 17 residues. The CDR3 DNA reads as TGCACCAGCAGCCACACTCTTGTGGAAGCCCAAAACACTGAAGCTTTCTTT. Residues: CTSSHTLVEAQNTEAFF.

This sequence joins TRBV11-2 and TRBJ1-1; D may be TRBD1 (6 bases). The V end was cut by 5 bases, the J end by 0 bases, with 16 bases between. The CDR3 is 16 amino acids. CDR1 and CDR2 from the germline V gene are SGHAT and FQNNGV. The DNA for the CDR3 is TGTGCCAGCAGCCCCGGACAGTCCCTCCTGAACACTGAAGCTTTCTTT. Its translation: CASSPGQSLLNTEAFF.